This T cell receptor beta chain was captured in a study of radiotherapy plus CTLA-4 blockade in lung cancer. Profiling relied on immunoSEQ multiplex PCR, and the TCRdb table lists in-frame clones only, not all of them. The sample contains 40,000 to 55,000 clones, 86% of which appear only once. Overall study findings and caveats: The study found tumor-derived TCR clones expanded in blood after radiotherapy plus ipilimumab.

Comments on this clone: What it binds is unknown.

Patients with chemo-refractory metastatic non-small-cell lung cancer received focal radiation plus CTLA-4 blockade with ipilimumab. This CDR3 contains 14 residues. The germline V and J ends were trimmed by 3 bases and 1 base, with 10 bases remaining between them. Germline V lookup: CDR1 SGHKS, CDR2 YYEKEE (reference sequence). The sequence derives from a human donor with non-small cell lung cancer that progressed on radiotherapy plus ipilimumab. Some clones in this sample may be carry-over from other donors' samples. The chain couples TRBV5-5 to TRBJ2-5; possible D gene TRBD1, 6 bases. This material consisted of peripheral blood, taken from a patient treated with radiotherapy plus ipilimumab. The CDR3 nucleotides read TGTGCCAGCAGCTGGACAGTCGGCCAAGAGACCCAGTACTTC. Translated, it gives CASSWTVGQETQYF.